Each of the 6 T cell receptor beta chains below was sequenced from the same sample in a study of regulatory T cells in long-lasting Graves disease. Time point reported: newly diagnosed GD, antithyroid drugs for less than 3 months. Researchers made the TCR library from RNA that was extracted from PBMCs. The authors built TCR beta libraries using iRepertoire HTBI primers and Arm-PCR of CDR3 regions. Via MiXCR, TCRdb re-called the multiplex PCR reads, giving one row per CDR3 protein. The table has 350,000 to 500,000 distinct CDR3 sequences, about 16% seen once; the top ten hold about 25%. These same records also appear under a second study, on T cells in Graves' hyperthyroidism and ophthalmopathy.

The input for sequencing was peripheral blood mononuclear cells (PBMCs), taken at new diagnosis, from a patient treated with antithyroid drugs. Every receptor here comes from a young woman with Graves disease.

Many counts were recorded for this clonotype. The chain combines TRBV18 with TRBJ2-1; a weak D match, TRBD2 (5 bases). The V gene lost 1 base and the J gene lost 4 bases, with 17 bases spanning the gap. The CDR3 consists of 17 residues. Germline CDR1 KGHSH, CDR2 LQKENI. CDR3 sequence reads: CASSPLVPSPLYNEQFF. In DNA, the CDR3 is TGTGCCAGCTCACCACTTGTCCCTAGCCCCCTATACAATGAGCAGTTCTTC.

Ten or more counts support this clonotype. CDR3 DNA: TGCAGTGCTAGAGCTTCCGGACTGCCCGGGTACGAGCAGTACTTC. Amino acid sequence: CSARASGLPGYEQYF. The rearrangement links TRBV20-1 to TRBJ2-7; possibly TRBD2 for D (5 bases). V gave up 1 base and J gave up 4 bases, with 17 bases separating them. Germline-derived CDR1 and CDR2 are DFQATT and SNEGSKA (reference sequence). There are 15 residues in the CDR3.

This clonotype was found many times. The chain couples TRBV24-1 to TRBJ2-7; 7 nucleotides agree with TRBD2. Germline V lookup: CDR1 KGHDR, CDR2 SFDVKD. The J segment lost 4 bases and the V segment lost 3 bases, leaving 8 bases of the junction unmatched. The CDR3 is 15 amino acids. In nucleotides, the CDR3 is TGTGCCACCAGTGATCCCACTAGCGCCAGTTACGAGCAGTACTTC. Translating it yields CATSDPTSASYEQYF.

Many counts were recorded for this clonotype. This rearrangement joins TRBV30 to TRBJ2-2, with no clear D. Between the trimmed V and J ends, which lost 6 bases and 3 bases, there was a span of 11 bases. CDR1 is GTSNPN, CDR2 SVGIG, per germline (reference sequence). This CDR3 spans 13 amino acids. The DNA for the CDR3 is TGTGCCTGTCAGCCAGAGTACACCGGGGAGCTGTTTTTT. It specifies CACQPEYTGELFF. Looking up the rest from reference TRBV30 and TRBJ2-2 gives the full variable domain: SQTIHQWPATLVQPVGSPLSLECTVEGTSNPNLYWYRQAAGRGLQLLFYSVGIGQISSEVPQNLSASRPQDRQFILSSKKLLLSDSGFYLCACQPEYTGELFFGEGSRLTVL.

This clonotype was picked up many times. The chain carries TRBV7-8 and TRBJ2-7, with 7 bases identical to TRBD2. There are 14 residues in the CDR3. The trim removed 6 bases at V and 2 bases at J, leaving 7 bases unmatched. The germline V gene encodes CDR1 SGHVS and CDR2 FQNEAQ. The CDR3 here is CASRKAGGAYEQYF. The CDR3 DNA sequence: TGTGCCAGCAGAAAAGCTGGGGGGGCCTACGAGCAGTACTTC. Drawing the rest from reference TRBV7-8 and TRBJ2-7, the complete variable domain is GAGVSQSPRYKVAKRGQDVALRCDPISGHVSLFWYQQALGQGPEFLTYFQNEAQLDKSGLPSDRFFAERPEGSVSTLKIQRTQQEDSAVYLCASRKAGGAYEQYFGPGTRLTVT.

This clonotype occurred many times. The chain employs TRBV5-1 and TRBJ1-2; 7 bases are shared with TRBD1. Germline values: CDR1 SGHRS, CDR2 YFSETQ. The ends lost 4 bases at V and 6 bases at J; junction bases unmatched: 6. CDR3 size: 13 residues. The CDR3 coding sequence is TGCGCCAGCAGCACCGGGGACAGAGATGGCTACACCTTC. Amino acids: CASSTGDRDGYTF.